This T cell receptor beta chain was recovered during a study of blood T cell repertoires in COVID-19. As for the study in general: Both acute and convalescent COVID-19 samples were obtained from the United States, Italy and Spain. Sources were T cells, B-cell-depleted T cells, or PBMCs; the material itself was cDNA or gDNA.

How the authors handled the data: Cell counts per sample came from amplifying reference gene primers. Sequencing used immunoSEQ multiplex PCR; TCRdb keeps in-frame clones, though not all of them. Clonal size and the V and J genes are those of that table, whereas D and trimming came from the DNA. Found here are about 160,000 clones, around 85% of them singletons; the top ten hold 6.5% to 7.5%. Followed over time, Seattle patients had been enrolled while infection was active. CDR3 length: 16 residues. Per the germline V gene, CDR1 is SGHNT and CDR2 is YYREEE (reference sequence). J lost 3 bases, V lost 0 bases, and 7 bases had no gene match.

The sequencing input was peripheral blood. The receptor was derived from an elderly man with COVID-19, enrolled during active disease. This chain uses TRBV5-4 with TRBJ2-3; the match to TRBD1 covers 7 bases. This CDR3 reads CASSLGGGFRTDTQYF. The DNA of the CDR3 is TGTGCCAGCAGCTTGGGAGGGGGCTTTAGGACAGATACGCAGTATTTT.